The 20 T cell receptor beta chains below were found in one sample sequenced in a study of cytomegalovirus exposure and HLA in healthy donors. PCR was performed using 60 Vbeta and 13 Jbeta primers. The repertoire was sequenced with immunoSEQ multiplex PCR; TCRdb's copy has only in-frame clones and lacks some. This sample has 150,000 to 200,000 clones, with roughly 80% found just once. The source material was PBMCs. These receptors were taken from a woman aged 18-29 years in good health and CMV-seronegative.

This chain connects TRBV7-9 to TRBJ1-1; D perhaps matches TRBD1 (6 bases). With 4 bases removed from V and 1 base from J, the gap between germline ends came to 16 bases. CDR3 length: 16 residues. Germline lookup yields CDR1 SEHNR and CDR2 FQNEAQ (reference sequence). The CDR3 bases are TGTGCCAGCAGCTATACAGGGTTAGGGGGGAACACTGAAGCTTTCTTT. Translated: CASSYTGLGGNTEAFF.

V gene TRBV15 combines with J gene TRBJ2-7; 8 bases are a match to TRBD2. The germline gives CDR1 LNHNV, CDR2 YYDKDF (reference sequence). V was clipped by 2 bases and J by 5 bases; unmatched bases: 8. This CDR3 has 15 residues. In DNA, the CDR3 is TGTGCCACCAGCAGACTAGCGGGTAATGGGGACGAGCAGTACTTC. The encoded protein is CATSRLAGNGDEQYF. The full variable domain, with the rest looked up from reference TRBV15 and TRBJ2-7, is DAMVIQNPRYQVTQFGKPVTLSCSQTLNHNVMYWYQQKSSQAPKLLFHYYDKDFNNEADTPDNFQSRRPNTSFCFLDIRSPGLGDTAMYLCATSRLAGNGDEQYFGPGTRLTVT.

This clone was seen a few times. The chain couples TRBV6-4 to TRBJ2-3; no definite D call. The V and J ends lost 2 bases and 5 bases respectively, with 8 bases between them. Germline V gene sequence: CDR1 MRHNA, CDR2 SNTAGT. The length of the CDR3 is 13 residues. DNA of the CDR3: TGTGCCAGCAGTGACGGCGGTGGAGATACGCAGTATTTT. Residues: CASSDGGGDTQYF.

The rearrangement uses TRBV27 and TRBJ2-5, with a tentative D call TRBD1 (6 bases). Near its end, the DNA agrees better with TRBJ2-7, so the J call may be wrong. The germline gives CDR1 MNHEY, CDR2 SMNVEV (reference sequence). The CDR3 has 14 residues. CDR3 residues: CASSYRVGTYEQYF. In nucleotides, the CDR3 is TGTGCCAGCAGTTACAGGGTGGGTACCTACGAGCAGTACTTC.

This clone was counted once. The rearrangement uses TRBV18 and TRBJ1-1; D is unresolved. The ends were cut back, 6 bases at V and 2 bases at J, with 7 bases in the middle. This CDR3 has 12 amino acids. The germline V gene encodes CDR1 KGHSH and CDR2 LQKENI. Here the CDR3 reads CASSQQNTEAFF. The CDR3 DNA follows: TGTGCCAGCTCCCAACAAAACACTGAAGCTTTCTTT.

The gene calls are TRBV7-2 and TRBJ2-5; D might be TRBD1 (7 bases). Judging by the DNA end, TRBJ2-7 fits better; the J call may be wrong. Germline loops: CDR1 SGHTA, CDR2 FQGNSA. The CDR3 sequence is 14 residues long. The CDR3 region has the DNA TGTGCCAGCAGCTTAGACAGGGGAGGCAACGAGCAGTACTTC. Protein: CASSLDRGGNEQYF.

This sequence joins TRBV18 and TRBJ1-1; tentative D call: TRBD1 (6 bases). The CDR3 runs to 15 residues. The V end was cut by 3 bases, the J end by 7 bases, with 18 bases between. Germline V gene data show CDR1 as KGHSH and CDR2 as LQKENI. In nucleotides, the CDR3 is TGTGCCAGCTCACCGCAGGGACCTGGGGGCGATGAAGCTTTCTTT. The encoded protein is CASSPQGPGGDEAFF.

The CDR3 reads CASSSGTGVYGYTF. The CDR3 DNA sequence: TGTGCCAGCAGCTCCGGGACAGGGGTCTATGGCTACACCTTC. The genes are TRBV7-2 and TRBJ1-2; 10 nucleotides agree with TRBD1. The CDR3 sequence is 14 residues long. Germline trimming cut 4 bases from V and 4 bases from J; bases unmatched to any gene: 3. Germline V gives CDR1 SGHTA, CDR2 FQGNSA.

This chain connects TRBV6-1 to TRBJ1-5; no clear D gene. The CDR3 sequence is 14 residues long. Trimming pared 7 bases from V and 3 bases from J, leaving 13 bases between. The germline V gene encodes CDR1 MNHNS and CDR2 SASEGT. The CDR3 reads CASTSRRANQPQHF. CDR3 DNA sequence: TGTGCCAGCACCAGCAGGCGTGCCAATCAGCCCCAGCATTTT.

The chain uses TRBV11-2 and TRBJ2-7, with unresolved D. The CDR3 contains 13 residues. Per germline, CDR1 SGHAT and CDR2 FQNNGV. V was trimmed by 2 bases and J by 2 bases, leaving 7 bases between them. DNA of the CDR3: TGTGCCAGCAGCTTACAAGTAGCCTACGAGCAGTACTTC. It is translated as CASSLQVAYEQYF.

The rearrangement joins TRBV9 to TRBJ2-1; D uncertain. Looked up from germline, CDR1 is SGDLS and CDR2 is YYNGEE. The V gene lost 0 bases and the J gene lost 6 bases, with 4 bases spanning the gap. This CDR3 has 12 residues. CDR3 bases: TGTGCCAGCAGCGTAGCATTCAATGAGCAGTTCTTC. Amino acids: CASSVAFNEQFF.

The rearrangement uses TRBV11-3 and TRBJ2-5, with a tentative D call TRBD2 (5 bases). V gave up 5 bases and J gave up 5 bases, with 21 bases separating them. This CDR3 contains 16 residues. Germline V gene sequence: CDR1 SGHNT, CDR2 YENEEA. The CDR3 loop is CASSPSRTVIAETQYF. The DNA for the CDR3 is TGTGCCAGCAGCCCCTCCCGGACGGTCATAGCGGAGACCCAGTACTTC.

The rearrangement joins TRBV30 to TRBJ2-7, with a tentative D call TRBD1 (5 bases). CDR1 and CDR2 from the germline V gene are GTSNPN and SVGIG (reference sequence). Trimming pared 0 bases from V and 2 bases from J, leaving 8 bases between. The CDR3 extends over 13 amino acids. CDR3 loop: CAWSVGRAYEQYF. The DNA of the CDR3 is TGTGCCTGGAGTGTCGGCAGGGCCTACGAGCAGTACTTC.

The genes are TRBV19 and TRBJ2-1; TRBD2 aligns across 7 bases. There are 17 residues in the CDR3. With V trimmed by 4 bases and J by 1 base, 10 bases remained unmatched. Germline CDR1 and CDR2: LNHDA and SQIVND (reference sequence). The CDR3 region is CASSRGGSSRSYNEQFF. CDR3 nucleotide sequence: TGTGCCAGTAGTAGGGGCGGGAGCTCCCGTTCCTACAATGAGCAGTTCTTC.

The chain uses TRBV9 and TRBJ1-2, with 10 bases fitting TRBD1. Germline V lookup: CDR1 SGDLS, CDR2 YYNGEE. This CDR3 spans 15 amino acids. V gave up 4 bases and J gave up 4 bases; unmatched junction bases: 7. The CDR3 DNA reads TGTGCCAGCAGCTTTTCCGGGACAGGGGTCTATGGCTACACCTTC. Translating it yields CASSFSGTGVYGYTF.

This sequence joins TRBV11-3 and TRBJ1-1; D unresolved. This CDR3 region has 13 residues. From germline, CDR1 is SGHNT and CDR2 YENEEA. V was shortened by 2 bases and J by 5 bases, with 9 bases between the two germline ends. The CDR3 DNA sequence: TGTGCCAGCAGCTTACGCGGTAGAACTGAAGCTTTCTTT. This encodes CASSLRGRTEAFF.

The chain is built from TRBV29-1 and TRBJ2-1, with a possible D match to TRBD2 (5 bases). The germline gives CDR1 SQVTM, CDR2 ANQGSEA. The CDR3 covers 11 residues. The V and J ends lost 2 bases and 10 bases respectively, with 9 bases between them. CDR3 loop: CSVERELEQFF. For the CDR3, the DNA is TGCAGCGTTGAAAGGGAGTTGGAGCAGTTCTTC.

This chain joins TRBV6-1 and TRBJ2-7; D might be TRBD2 (6 bases). CDR1 MNHNS and CDR2 SASEGT come from the germline V gene. V was trimmed by 3 bases and J by 3 bases, leaving 12 bases between them. The CDR3 has 14 amino acids. The chain's CDR3 is CASSEAGRGYEQYF. CDR3 nucleotide sequence: TGTGCCAGCAGTGAGGCGGGAAGAGGCTACGAGCAGTACTTC.

The V gene is TRBV25-1, the J gene TRBJ1-4, with 9 bases fitting TRBD1. Germline assignment: CDR1 MGHDK and CDR2 SYGVNS. V lost 8 bases and J lost 6; bases outside the gene matches: 16. The CDR3 is made up of 17 amino acids. The chain's CDR3 is CASRPLKPGQGDEKLFF. The CDR3 DNA sequence: TGTGCCAGCCGCCCTCTTAAACCGGGACAGGGCGATGAAAAACTGTTTTTT.

The CDR3 bases are TGTGCCAGCAGCCAACTGGGGAGGGGTAACACTGAAGCTTTCTTT. It specifies CASSQLGRGNTEAFF. V usage is TRBV14 and J usage is TRBJ1-1, with a weak D call TRBD1 (5 bases). From germline, CDR1 is SGHDN and CDR2 FVKESK. Trimming removed 2 bases at V and 2 bases at J, with 12 bases between. The CDR3 extends over 15 amino acids. The complete variable domain, with remaining parts taken from reference TRBV14 and TRBJ1-1, reads EAGVTQFPSHSVIEKGQTVTLRCDPISGHDNLYWYRRVMGKEIKFLLHFVKESKQDESGMPNNRFLAERTGGTYSTLKVQPAELEDSGVYFCASSQLGRGNTEAFFGQGTRLTVV.